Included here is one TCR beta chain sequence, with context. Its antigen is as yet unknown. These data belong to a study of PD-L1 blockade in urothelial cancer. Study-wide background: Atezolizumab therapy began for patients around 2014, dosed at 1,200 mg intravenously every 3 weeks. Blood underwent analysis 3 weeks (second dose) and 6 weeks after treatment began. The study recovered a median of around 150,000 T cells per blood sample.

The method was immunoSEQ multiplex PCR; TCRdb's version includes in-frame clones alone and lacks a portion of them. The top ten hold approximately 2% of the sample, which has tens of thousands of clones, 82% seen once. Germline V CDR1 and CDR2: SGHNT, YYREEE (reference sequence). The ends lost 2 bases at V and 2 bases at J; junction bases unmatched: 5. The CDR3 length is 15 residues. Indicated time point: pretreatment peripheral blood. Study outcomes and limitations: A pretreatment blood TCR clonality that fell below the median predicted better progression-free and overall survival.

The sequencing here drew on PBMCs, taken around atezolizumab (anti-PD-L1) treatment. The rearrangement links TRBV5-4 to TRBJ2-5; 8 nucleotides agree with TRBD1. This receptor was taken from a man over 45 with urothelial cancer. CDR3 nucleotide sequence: TGTGCCAGCAGCTTTCGGCGGACAGGGCAAGAGACCCAGTACTTC. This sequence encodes CASSFRRTGQETQYF.